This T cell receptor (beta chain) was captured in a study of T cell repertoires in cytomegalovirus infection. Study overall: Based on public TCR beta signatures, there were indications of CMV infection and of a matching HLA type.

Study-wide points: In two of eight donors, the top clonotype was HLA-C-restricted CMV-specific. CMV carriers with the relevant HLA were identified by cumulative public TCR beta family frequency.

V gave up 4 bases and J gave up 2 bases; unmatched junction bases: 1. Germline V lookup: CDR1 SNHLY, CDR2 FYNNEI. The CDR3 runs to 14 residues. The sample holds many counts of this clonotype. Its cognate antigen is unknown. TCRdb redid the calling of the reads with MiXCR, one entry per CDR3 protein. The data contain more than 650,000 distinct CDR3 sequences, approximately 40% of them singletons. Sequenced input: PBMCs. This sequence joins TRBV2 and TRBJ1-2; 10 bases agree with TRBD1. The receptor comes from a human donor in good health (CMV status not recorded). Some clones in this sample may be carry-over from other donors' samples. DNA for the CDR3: TGTGCCAGCAGTGGGACAGGGGGAAACTATGGCTACACCTTC. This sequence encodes CASSGTGGNYGYTF.